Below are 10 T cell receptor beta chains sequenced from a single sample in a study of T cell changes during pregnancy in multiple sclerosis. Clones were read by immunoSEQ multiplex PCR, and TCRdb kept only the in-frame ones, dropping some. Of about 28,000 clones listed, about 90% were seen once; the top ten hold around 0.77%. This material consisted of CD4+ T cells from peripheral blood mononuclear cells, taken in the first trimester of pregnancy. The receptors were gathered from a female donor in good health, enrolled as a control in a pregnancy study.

CDR3 residues: CASSLGGEINQPQHF. The CDR3 DNA reads as TGTGCCAGCAGCTTAGGGGGGGAGATAAATCAGCCCCAGCATTTT. The chain employs TRBV11-2 and TRBJ1-5; D might be TRBD1 (5 bases). CDR1 is SGHAT, CDR2 FQNNGV, per germline. The CDR3 is 15 residues long. Trimming removed 1 base from V and 4 bases from J, with 11 bases in between.

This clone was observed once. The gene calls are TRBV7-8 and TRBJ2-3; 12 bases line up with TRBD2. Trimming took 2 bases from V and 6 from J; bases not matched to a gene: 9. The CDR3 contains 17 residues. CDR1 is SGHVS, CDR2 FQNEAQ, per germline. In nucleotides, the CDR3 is TGTGCCAGCAGCTTACCCACTAGCGGGGGGATGGCGGATACGCAGTATTTT. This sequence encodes CASSLPTSGGMADTQYF.

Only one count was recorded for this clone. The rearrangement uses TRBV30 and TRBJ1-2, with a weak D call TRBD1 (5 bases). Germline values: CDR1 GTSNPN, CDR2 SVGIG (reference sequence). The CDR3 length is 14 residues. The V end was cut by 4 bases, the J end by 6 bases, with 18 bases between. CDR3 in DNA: TGTGCCTGGACCAGACCAGGGAGGAGGGATGGCTACACCTTC. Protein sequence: CAWTRPGRRDGYTF.

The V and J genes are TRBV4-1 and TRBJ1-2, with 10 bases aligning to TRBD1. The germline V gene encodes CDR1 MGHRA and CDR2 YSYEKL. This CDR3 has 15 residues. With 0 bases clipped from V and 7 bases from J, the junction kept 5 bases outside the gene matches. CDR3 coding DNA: TGCGCCAGCAGCCAAGAGGGACAGGGGTCTGGTGGCTACACCTTC. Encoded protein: CASSQEGQGSGGYTF.

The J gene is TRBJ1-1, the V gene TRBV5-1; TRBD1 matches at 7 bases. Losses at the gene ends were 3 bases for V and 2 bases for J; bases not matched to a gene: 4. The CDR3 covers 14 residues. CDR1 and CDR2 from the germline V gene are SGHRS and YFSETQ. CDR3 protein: CASSWTGVNTEAFF. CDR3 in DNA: TGCGCCAGCAGCTGGACAGGAGTAAACACTGAAGCTTTCTTT. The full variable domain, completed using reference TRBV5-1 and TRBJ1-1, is KAGVTQTPRYLIKTRGQQVTLSCSPISGHRSVSWYQQTPGQGLQFLFEYFSETQRNKGNFPGRFSGRQFSNSRSEMNVSTLELGDSALYLCASSWTGVNTEAFFGQGTRLTVV.

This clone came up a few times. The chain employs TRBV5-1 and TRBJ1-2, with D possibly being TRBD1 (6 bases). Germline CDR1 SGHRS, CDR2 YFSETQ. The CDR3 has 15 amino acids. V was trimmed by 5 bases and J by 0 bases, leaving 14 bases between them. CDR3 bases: TGCGCCAGCAGGAGACAGGAAACTACTAACTATGGCTACACCTTC. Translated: CASRRQETTNYGYTF.

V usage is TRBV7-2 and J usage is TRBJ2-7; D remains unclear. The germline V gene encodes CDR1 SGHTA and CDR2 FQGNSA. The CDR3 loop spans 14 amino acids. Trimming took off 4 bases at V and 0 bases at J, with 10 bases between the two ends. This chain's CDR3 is CASSSGRSSYEQYF. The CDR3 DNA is TGTGCCAGCAGCTCTGGCAGAAGCTCCTACGAGCAGTACTTC.

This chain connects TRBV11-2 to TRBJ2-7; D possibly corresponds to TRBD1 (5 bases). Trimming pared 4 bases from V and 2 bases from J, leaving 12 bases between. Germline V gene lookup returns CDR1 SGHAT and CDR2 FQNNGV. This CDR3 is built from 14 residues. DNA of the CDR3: TGTGCCAGCAGCTCGGACACACTTACCTACGAGCAGTACTTC. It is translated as CASSSDTLTYEQYF.

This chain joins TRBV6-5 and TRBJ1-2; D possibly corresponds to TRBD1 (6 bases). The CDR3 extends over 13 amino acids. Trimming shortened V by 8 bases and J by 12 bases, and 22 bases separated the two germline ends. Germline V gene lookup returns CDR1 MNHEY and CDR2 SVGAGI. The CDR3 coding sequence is TGTGCCAGCGCGGTCGGGGGGCCTATGGCTAACACCTTC. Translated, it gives CASAVGGPMANTF.

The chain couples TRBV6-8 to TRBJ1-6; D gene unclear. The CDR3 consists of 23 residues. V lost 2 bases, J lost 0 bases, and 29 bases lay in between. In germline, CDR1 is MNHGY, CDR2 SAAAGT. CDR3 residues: CASSYGQRVAVLPLSSYNSPLHF. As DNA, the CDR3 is TGTGCCAGCAGTTACGGGCAGCGGGTTGCGGTTTTGCCATTATCCTCCTATAATTCACCCCTCCACTTT.